This T cell receptor beta chain originates from a study of T cell repertoires in aging, cancer and after chemotherapy. Turning to the study itself: Approximately 8 million TCR reads were in the whole dataset. Broader study findings: The repertoire data cannot show anything about immunological memory following chemotherapy.

The V and J ends lost 2 bases and 2 bases respectively, with 7 bases between them. CDR3 length: 15 amino acids. The template was genomic DNA from peripheral blood, not RNA. A mixed TRB-A/B primer pool amplified rearranged TRB by multiplex touch-down PCR. TCRdb re-analysed the multiplex PCR reads in MiXCR, keeping a single row per CDR3 protein. The data hold about 5,100 distinct CDR3 sequences, with roughly 25% observed a single time. This clonotype has more than one count but fewer than ten. As yet, its antigen is unknown. The chain combines TRBV12-3 or TRBV12-4 with TRBJ2-6; unclear D gene. The source of this sequence is a human donor in good health. The sample was blood. Here the CDR3 DNA reads TGTGCCAGCAGTTTAAGTAGACCTGGGGCCAACGTCCTGACTTTC. This codes for CASSLSRPGANVLTF.